This entry features one TCR beta chain sequence. These data are taken from a study of OX40 agonist ivuxolimab in advanced cancers. Study-level background: The mean age was around 56 years, ranging from about 20 to 85, with about 87% of participants male.

Data came from immunoSEQ multiplex PCR; TCRdb stores just in-frame clones and leaves some out. The table lists about 71,000 clones, approximately 86% of them singletons. This sequence originates from an adult with an advanced solid tumor such as melanoma, head and neck, liver or kidney cancer. The sequences come from CD4+ or CD8+ T cells sorted from blood, collected in a trial of the OX40 agonist ivuxolimab.

CDR3 coding DNA: TGTGCCAGCAGCTTACCTGACAGTTACGAGCAGTACTTC. This translates into CASSLPDSYEQYF. This chain joins TRBV7-6 and TRBJ2-7; D perhaps matches TRBD1 (5 bases). V was shortened by 2 bases and J by 4 bases, with 9 bases between the two germline ends. The germline V gene has CDR1 SGHVS and CDR2 FNYEAQ. CDR3 size: 13 residues.